This is a list of T cell receptor beta chains from one sample in a study of T cells after yellow fever vaccination. TCRdb independently ran MiXCR on the 5' RACE reads; one entry per CDR3 protein. The data hold roughly 500,000 distinct CDR3 sequences, with roughly 19% observed a single time. The sequenced sample was PBMCs, obtained 15 days after the yellow fever booster vaccination. These receptors were collected from a young man who received the YFV17D yellow fever vaccine. Both conserved end residues are part of each CDR3.

V gene	J gene	CDR3 protein
TRBV3-1	TRBJ2-7	CASSQETPPEQYF
TRBV20-1	TRBJ2-7	CSARALGTGVDEQYF
TRBV6-5	TRBJ2-2	CASSSTGGRGTGELFF
TRBV6-5	TRBJ1-1	CASRSGGEGTEAFF
TRBV9	TRBJ2-5	CASSPSLGEQETQYF
TRBV12-3/TRBV12-4	TRBJ1-6	CASSLRAGSSSPLHF
TRBV7-9	TRBJ2-1	CASSLSGGLNNEQFF
TRBV12-3/TRBV12-4	TRBJ2-3	CASSLGTSDTQYF
TRBV5-6	TRBJ2-7	CASSLDRSKQYF
TRBV20-1	TRBJ2-7	CSASRRGEGYEQYF
TRBV29-1	TRBJ2-5	CSALLAEKETQYF
TRBV6-2/TRBV6-3	TRBJ2-7	CASSYLREQYF
TRBV10-3	TRBJ1-4	CAISPGQGAANEKLFF